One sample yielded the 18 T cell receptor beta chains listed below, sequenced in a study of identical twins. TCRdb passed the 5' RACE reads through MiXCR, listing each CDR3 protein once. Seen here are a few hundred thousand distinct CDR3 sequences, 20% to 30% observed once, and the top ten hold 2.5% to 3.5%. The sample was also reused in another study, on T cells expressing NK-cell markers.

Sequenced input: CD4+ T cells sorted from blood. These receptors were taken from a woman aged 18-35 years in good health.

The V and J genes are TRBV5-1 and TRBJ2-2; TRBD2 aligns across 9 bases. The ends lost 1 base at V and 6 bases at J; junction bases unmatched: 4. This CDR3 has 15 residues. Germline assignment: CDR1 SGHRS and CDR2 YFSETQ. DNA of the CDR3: TGCGCCAGCAGCTTGAAGCTAGCGGGACCCGGGGAGCTGTTTTTT. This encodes CASSLKLAGPGELFF.

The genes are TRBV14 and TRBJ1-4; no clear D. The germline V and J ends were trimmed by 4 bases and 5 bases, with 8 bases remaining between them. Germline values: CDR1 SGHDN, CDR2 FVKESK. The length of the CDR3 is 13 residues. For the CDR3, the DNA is TGTGCCAGCAGCCCAGGACGGAATGAAAAACTGTTTTTT. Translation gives CASSPGRNEKLFF.

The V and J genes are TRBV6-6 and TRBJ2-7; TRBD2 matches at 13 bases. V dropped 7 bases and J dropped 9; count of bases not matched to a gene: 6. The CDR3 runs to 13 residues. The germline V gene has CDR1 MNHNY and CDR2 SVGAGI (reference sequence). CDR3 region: CASKTSGRSGQYF. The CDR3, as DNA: TGTGCCAGCAAGACTAGCGGGAGGTCAGGGCAGTACTTC.

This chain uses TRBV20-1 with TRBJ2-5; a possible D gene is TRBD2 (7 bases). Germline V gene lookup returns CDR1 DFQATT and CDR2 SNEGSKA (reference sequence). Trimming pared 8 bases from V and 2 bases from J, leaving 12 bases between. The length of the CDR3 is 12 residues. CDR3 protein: CSQGRGQETQYF. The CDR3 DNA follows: TGCAGTCAGGGGCGGGGGCAAGAGACCCAGTACTTC.

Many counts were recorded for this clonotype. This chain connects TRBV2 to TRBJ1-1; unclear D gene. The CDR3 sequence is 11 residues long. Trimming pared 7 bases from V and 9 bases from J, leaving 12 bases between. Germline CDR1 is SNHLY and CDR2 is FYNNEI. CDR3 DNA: TGTGCCAGCAAAACGGAACGGCAAGCTTTCTTT. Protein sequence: CASKTERQAFF.

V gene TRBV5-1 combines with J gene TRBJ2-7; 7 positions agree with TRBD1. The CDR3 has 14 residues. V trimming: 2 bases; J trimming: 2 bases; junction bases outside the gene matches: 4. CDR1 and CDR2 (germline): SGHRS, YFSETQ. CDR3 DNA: TGCGCCAGCAGCTTCACAGGGGAACCCTACGAGCAGTACTTC. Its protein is CASSFTGEPYEQYF. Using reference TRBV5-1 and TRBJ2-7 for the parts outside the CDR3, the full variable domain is KAGVTQTPRYLIKTRGQQVTLSCSPISGHRSVSWYQQTPGQGLQFLFEYFSETQRNKGNFPGRFSGRQFSNSRSEMNVSTLELGDSALYLCASSFTGEPYEQYFGPGTRLTVT.

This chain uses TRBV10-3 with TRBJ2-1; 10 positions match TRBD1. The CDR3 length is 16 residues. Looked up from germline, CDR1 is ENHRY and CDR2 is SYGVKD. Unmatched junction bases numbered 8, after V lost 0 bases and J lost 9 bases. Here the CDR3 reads CAISESGQGSMGEQFF. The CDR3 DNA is TGTGCCATCAGTGAGTCGGGACAGGGGTCTATGGGTGAGCAGTTCTTC.

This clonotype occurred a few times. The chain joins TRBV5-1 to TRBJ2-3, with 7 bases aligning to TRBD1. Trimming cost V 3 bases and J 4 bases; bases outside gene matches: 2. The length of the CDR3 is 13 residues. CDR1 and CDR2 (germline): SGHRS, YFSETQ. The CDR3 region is CASSSTGADTQYF. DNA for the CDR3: TGCGCCAGCAGCTCTACAGGGGCAGATACGCAGTATTTT. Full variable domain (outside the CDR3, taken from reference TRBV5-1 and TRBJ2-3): KAGVTQTPRYLIKTRGQQVTLSCSPISGHRSVSWYQQTPGQGLQFLFEYFSETQRNKGNFPGRFSGRQFSNSRSEMNVSTLELGDSALYLCASSSTGADTQYFGPGTRLTVL.

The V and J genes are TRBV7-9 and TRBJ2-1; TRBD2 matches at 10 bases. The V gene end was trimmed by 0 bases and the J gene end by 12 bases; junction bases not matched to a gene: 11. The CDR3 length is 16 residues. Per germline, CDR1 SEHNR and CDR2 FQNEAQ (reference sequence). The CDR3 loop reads CASSLATLAGAKGQFF. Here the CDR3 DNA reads TGTGCCAGCAGCTTAGCGACGCTAGCGGGAGCAAAAGGGCAGTTCTTC. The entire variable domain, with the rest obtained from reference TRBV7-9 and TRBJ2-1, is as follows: DTGVSQNPRHKITKRGQNVTFRCDPISEHNRLYWYRQTLGQGPEFLTYFQNEAQLEKSRLLSDRFSAERPKGSFSTLEIQRTEQGDSAMYLCASSLATLAGAKGQFFGPGTRLTVL.

The CDR3, as DNA: TGCAGCGTTGATTTTTTGAGGCCTAATCAGCCCCAGCATTTT. This gives the protein CSVDFLRPNQPQHF. The genes are TRBV29-1 and TRBJ1-5; D unresolved. This CDR3 region has 14 residues. Deletions cut 3 bases from V and 4 bases from J, with 13 bases between. Germline assignment: CDR1 SQVTM and CDR2 ANQGSEA.

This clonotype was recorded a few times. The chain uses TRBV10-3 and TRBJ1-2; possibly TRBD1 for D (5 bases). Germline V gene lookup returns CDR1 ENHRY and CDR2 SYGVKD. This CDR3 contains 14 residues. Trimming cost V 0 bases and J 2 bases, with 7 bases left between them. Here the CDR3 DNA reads TGTGCCATCAGTGAGTCGGGGCAGAACTATGGCTACACCTTC. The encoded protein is CAISESGQNYGYTF.

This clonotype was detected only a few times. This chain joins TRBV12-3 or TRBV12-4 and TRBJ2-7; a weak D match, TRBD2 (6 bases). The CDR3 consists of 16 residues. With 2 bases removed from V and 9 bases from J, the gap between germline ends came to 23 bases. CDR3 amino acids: CASSLKFSREYTMQYF. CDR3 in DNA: TGTGCCAGCAGTTTAAAATTCTCACGGGAGTATACGATGCAGTACTTC.

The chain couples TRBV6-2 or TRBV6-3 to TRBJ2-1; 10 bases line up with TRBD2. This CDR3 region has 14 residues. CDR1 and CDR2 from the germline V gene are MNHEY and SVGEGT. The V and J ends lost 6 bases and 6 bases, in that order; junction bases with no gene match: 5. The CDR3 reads CASSKGLAINEQFF. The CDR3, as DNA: TGTGCCAGCAGCAAGGGACTAGCGATCAATGAGCAGTTCTTC.

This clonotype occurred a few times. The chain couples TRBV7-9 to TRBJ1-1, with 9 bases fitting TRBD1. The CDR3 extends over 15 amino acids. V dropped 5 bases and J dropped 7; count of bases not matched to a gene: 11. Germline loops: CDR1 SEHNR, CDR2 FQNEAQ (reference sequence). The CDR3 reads CASSTRDRAGNEAFF. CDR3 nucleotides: TGTGCCAGCAGCACGAGGGACAGGGCAGGGAATGAAGCTTTCTTT.

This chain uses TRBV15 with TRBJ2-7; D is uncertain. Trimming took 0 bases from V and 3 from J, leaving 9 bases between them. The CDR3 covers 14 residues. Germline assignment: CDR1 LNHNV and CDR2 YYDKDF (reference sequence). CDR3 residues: CATSRDTGFYEQYF. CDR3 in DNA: TGTGCCACCAGCAGAGATACCGGGTTCTACGAGCAGTACTTC.

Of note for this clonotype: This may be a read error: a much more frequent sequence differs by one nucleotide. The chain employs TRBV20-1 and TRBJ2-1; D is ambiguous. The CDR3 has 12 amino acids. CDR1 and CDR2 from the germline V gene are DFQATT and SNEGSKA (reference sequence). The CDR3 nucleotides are TGCAGCGGGCCAGGCTCCTACAATGAGCAGTCCTTC. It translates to CSGPGSYNEQSF.

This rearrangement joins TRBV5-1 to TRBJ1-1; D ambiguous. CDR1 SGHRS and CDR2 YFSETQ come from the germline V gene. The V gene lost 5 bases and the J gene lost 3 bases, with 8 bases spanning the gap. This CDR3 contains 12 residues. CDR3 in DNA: TGCGCCAGCAGTCCTGGGCACACTGAAGCTTTCTTT. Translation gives CASSPGHTEAFF.

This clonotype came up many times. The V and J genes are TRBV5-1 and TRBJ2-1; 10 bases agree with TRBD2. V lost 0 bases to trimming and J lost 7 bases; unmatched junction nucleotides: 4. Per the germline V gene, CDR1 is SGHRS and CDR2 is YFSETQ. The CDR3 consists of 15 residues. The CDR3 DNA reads TGCGCCAGCAGCTTGGTCCTAGCGGGAGAAAATGAGCAGTTCTTC. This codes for CASSLVLAGENEQFF. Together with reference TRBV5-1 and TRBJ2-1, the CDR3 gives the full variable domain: KAGVTQTPRYLIKTRGQQVTLSCSPISGHRSVSWYQQTPGQGLQFLFEYFSETQRNKGNFPGRFSGRQFSNSRSEMNVSTLELGDSALYLCASSLVLAGENEQFFGPGTRLTVL.